Shown below are 27 T cell receptor beta chains from a single sample sequenced in a study of OX40 agonist ivuxolimab in advanced cancers. Library preparation employed the immunoSEQ multiplex PCR assay. TCRdb re-hosts the immuneACCESS table, in-frame sequences only. Its copies lack some clones; in the studies checked, an unresolved V gene accounts for under half of them, and the cause for the rest is not known. This sample holds 15,000 or so clones; 87% were observed only once. The ten largest clones represent less than 30% of the sample. Specimen: CD4+ or CD8+ T cells sorted from blood, collected in a trial of the OX40 agonist ivuxolimab. These receptor sequences come from an adult with an advanced solid tumor such as melanoma, head and neck, liver or kidney cancer.

The genes are TRBV19 and TRBJ1-3, with 7 bases aligning to TRBD1. Germline V lookup: CDR1 LNHDA, CDR2 SQIVND (reference sequence). Losses at the gene ends were 7 bases for V and 1 base for J; bases not matched to a gene: 7. The CDR3 runs to 15 residues. CDR3 amino acids: CASIQGGYSGNTIYF. The CDR3 DNA follows: TGTGCCAGTATCCAGGGGGGCTATTCTGGAAACACCATATATTTT. Full variable domain (missing parts from reference TRBV19 and TRBJ1-3): DGGITQSPKYLFRKEGQNVTLSCEQNLNHDAMYWYRQDPGQGLRLIYYSQIVNDFQKGDIAEGYSVSREKKESFPLTVTSAQKNPTAFYLCASIQGGYSGNTIYFGEGSWLTVV.

The chain employs TRBV7-7 and TRBJ1-2, with a tentative D call TRBD1 (6 bases). CDR3 length equals 14 residues. With 6 bases removed from V and 8 bases from J, the gap between germline ends came to 19 bases. CDR1 is SSHAT and CDR2 is FNYEAQ in the germline V gene (reference sequence). CDR3 nucleotides: TGTGCCAGCAGACCTCTCGCCAGGGGTTACGGCTACACCTTC. This gives the protein CASRPLARGYGYTF.

The rearrangement joins TRBV7-8 to TRBJ2-2, with 10 bases fitting TRBD2. The CDR3 has 17 amino acids. V was clipped by 2 bases and J by 1 base; unmatched bases: 4. Germline lookup yields CDR1 SGHVS and CDR2 FQNEAQ. This CDR3 is CASSLFPSGGNTGELFF. The CDR3, as DNA: TGTGCCAGCAGCTTATTTCCTAGCGGGGGGAACACCGGGGAGCTGTTTTTT.

The CDR3 sequence: CASSHARDRKALNQPQHF. CDR3 sequence (DNA): TGCGCCAGCAGCCACGCCCGGGACAGAAAAGCCCTCAATCAGCCCCAGCATTTT. V usage is TRBV4-1 and J usage is TRBJ1-5; 7 nucleotides line up with TRBD1. V shed 3 bases and J 3 bases; nucleotides not matched to a gene: 14. Germline values: CDR1 MGHRA, CDR2 YSYEKL. The CDR3 length is 18 residues.

V is TRBV27 and J is TRBJ2-3; D is ambiguous. The germline V gene encodes CDR1 MNHEY and CDR2 SMNVEV (reference sequence). V lost 1 base, J lost 2 bases, and 4 bases lay in between. This CDR3 has 13 residues. For the CDR3, the DNA is TGTGCCAGCAGTTTATGGGTCACAGATACGCAGTATTTT. Its protein product is CASSLWVTDTQYF.

This clone was seen a handful of times. J is TRBJ2-5 and V is TRBV9, with D perhaps matching TRBD2 (6 bases). With 0 bases removed from V and 5 bases from J, the gap between germline ends came to 11 bases. The CDR3 consists of 14 residues. CDR1 is SGDLS and CDR2 is YYNGEE in the germline V gene. CDR3 residues: CASSVDGEVETQYF. For the CDR3, the DNA is TGTGCCAGCAGCGTAGATGGGGAGGTGGAGACCCAGTACTTC. The whole variable domain, remainder taken from reference TRBV9 and TRBJ2-5, is DSGVTQTPKHLITATGQRVTLRCSPRSGDLSVYWYQQSLDQGLQFLIQYYNGEERAKGNILERFSAQQFPDLHSELNLSSLELGDSALYFCASSVDGEVETQYFGPGTRLLVL.

This clone was observed a single time. V usage is TRBV5-7 and J usage is TRBJ1-1, with 8 nucleotides matching TRBD1. Being an ORF, TRBV5-7 has a function that is uncertain. CDR3 length: 15 amino acids. V was pared by 4 bases and J by 5 bases, with 10 bases of the junction left unmatched. CDR3: CASSGETGVDTEAFF. CDR3 DNA sequence: TGTGCCAGCAGCGGTGAGACAGGGGTGGATACTGAAGCTTTCTTT.

The V call is TRBV2, the J call TRBJ2-7, with D tentatively TRBD2 (5 bases). The V gene lost 6 bases and the J gene lost 2 bases, with 17 bases spanning the gap. Germline CDR1 SNHLY, CDR2 FYNNEI. This CDR3 comprises 15 residues. The CDR3 sequence is CASRTTAEYPYEQYF. The CDR3 DNA reads as TGTGCCAGCAGAACCACAGCGGAATATCCCTACGAGCAGTACTTC. Full variable domain (outside the CDR3, taken from reference TRBV2 and TRBJ2-7): EPEVTQTPSHQVTQMGQEVILRCVPISNHLYFYWYRQILGQKVEFLVSFYNNEISEKSEIFDDQFSVERPDGSNFTLKIRSTKLEDSAMYFCASRTTAEYPYEQYFGPGTRLTVT.

J is TRBJ2-7 and V is TRBV2, with D hard to call. The V end lost 7 bases, the J end lost 6 bases, and 19 bases lay between the germline ends. Germline V gives CDR1 SNHLY, CDR2 FYNNEI. The CDR3 contains 14 residues. CDR3 bases: TGTGCCAGCATGGGCCCCCTTACATTTGTCGAGCAGTACTTC. Amino acid sequence: CASMGPLTFVEQYF.

The count of this clone is one. The chain carries TRBV2 and TRBJ1-4; 7 positions agree with TRBD1. V dropped 0 bases and J dropped 5; count of bases not matched to a gene: 3. CDR3 size: 15 residues. Germline V gives CDR1 SNHLY, CDR2 FYNNEI. DNA for the CDR3: TGTGCCAGCAGTGAAGCGGCACAGGGGAATGAAAAACTGTTTTTT. Amino acids: CASSEAAQGNEKLFF. Filled out from reference TRBV2 and TRBJ1-4, the complete variable domain reads EPEVTQTPSHQVTQMGQEVILRCVPISNHLYFYWYRQILGQKVEFLVSFYNNEISEKSEIFDDQFSVERPDGSNFTLKIRSTKLEDSAMYFCASSEAAQGNEKLFFGSGTQLSVL.

The chain's CDR3 is CASRLMGEQFF. The CDR3 DNA sequence: TGTGCCAGCAGACTAATGGGTGAGCAGTTCTTC. The chain recombines TRBV7-9 with TRBJ2-1; D call uncertain. The CDR3 sequence is 11 residues long. Trimming stripped 6 bases from V and 9 bases from J, with 9 bases between. Germline V CDR1 and CDR2: SEHNR, FQNEAQ (reference sequence).

The rearrangement uses TRBV5-1 and TRBJ2-7; D tentatively fits TRBD1 or TRBD2 (6 bases each). This CDR3 spans 16 amino acids. CDR1 is SGHRS, CDR2 YFSETQ, per germline. V lost 0 bases and J 0 bases, leaving 13 bases between the germline ends. CDR3: CASSLETGGGSYEQYF. CDR3 nucleotide sequence: TGCGCCAGCAGCTTGGAGACAGGAGGGGGCTCCTACGAGCAGTACTTC. Looking up the rest from reference TRBV5-1 and TRBJ2-7 gives the full variable domain: KAGVTQTPRYLIKTRGQQVTLSCSPISGHRSVSWYQQTPGQGLQFLFEYFSETQRNKGNFPGRFSGRQFSNSRSEMNVSTLELGDSALYLCASSLETGGGSYEQYFGPGTRLTVT.

This chain joins TRBV27 and TRBJ2-3, with D unresolved. Between the trimmed V and J ends, which lost 2 bases and 2 bases, there was a span of 11 bases. Per germline, CDR1 MNHEY and CDR2 SMNVEV (reference sequence). The CDR3 loop spans 15 amino acids. The CDR3: CASSLNSWPTDTQYF. The CDR3 DNA reads TGTGCCAGCAGTTTAAACTCGTGGCCCACAGATACGCAGTATTTT.

The V call is TRBV30, the J call TRBJ2-5, with 7 bases identical to TRBD2. This CDR3 has 16 amino acids. The V gene's germline CDR1 is GTSNPN and CDR2 SVGIG (reference sequence). The ends lost 3 bases at V and 1 base at J; junction bases unmatched: 11. The CDR3 region is CAWSAADGGTQETQYF. CDR3 DNA: TGTGCCTGGAGCGCGGCCGACGGGGGGACCCAAGAGACCCAGTACTTC. Combining the CDR3 with reference TRBV30 and TRBJ2-5 gives the whole variable domain SQTIHQWPATLVQPVGSPLSLECTVEGTSNPNLYWYRQAAGRGLQLLFYSVGIGQISSEVPQNLSASRPQDRQFILSSKKLLLSDSGFYLCAWSAADGGTQETQYFGPGTRLLVL.

The chain has TRBV27 and TRBJ2-5; 10 nucleotides line up with TRBD1. V shed 3 bases, J shed 2 bases, and the junction held 3 bases outside the gene matches. The CDR3 has 15 amino acids. CDR1 and CDR2 from the germline V gene are MNHEY and SMNVEV (reference sequence). The CDR3 DNA sequence: TGTGCCAGCAGTTTTGGGACAGGGGATCAAGAGACCCAGTACTTC. Residues: CASSFGTGDQETQYF.

CDR3 nucleotide sequence: TGTGCCAGCAGCTTAGGGGGGGTCGACAATGAGCAGTTCTTC. Its translation: CASSLGGVDNEQFF. The rearrangement uses TRBV7-3 and TRBJ2-1; 7 bases line up with TRBD2. In germline, CDR1 is SGHTA, CDR2 FQGTGA. Trimming took 2 bases from V and 5 from J; bases not matched to a gene: 3. The CDR3 loop spans 14 amino acids.

The sample holds a few counts of this clone. V gene TRBV6-4 combines with J gene TRBJ2-5; D is unresolved. Deletions cut 3 bases from V and 2 bases from J, with 7 bases between. The V gene's germline CDR1 is MRHNA and CDR2 SNTAGT. CDR3 size: 13 residues. DNA of the CDR3: TGTGCCAGCAGTGAGTCAGAGCAAGAGACCCAGTACTTC. It translates to CASSESEQETQYF.

The chain combines TRBV6-5 with TRBJ1-2; D possibly corresponds to TRBD1 (5 bases). The CDR3 has 14 residues. Per germline, CDR1 MNHEY and CDR2 SVGAGI. Deletions cut 5 bases from V and 4 bases from J, with 14 bases between. CDR3 sequence: CASSPGWASYGYTF. CDR3 DNA sequence: TGTGCCAGCAGTCCAGGGTGGGCTAGCTATGGCTACACCTTC.

V usage is TRBV4-1 and J usage is TRBJ2-7; 7 bases map to TRBD1. This CDR3 contains 12 residues. Germline assignment: CDR1 MGHRA and CDR2 YSYEKL. The junction had 3 bases not matched to a gene; V was cut back by 6 bases and J by 4 bases. This CDR3 is CASSGDRYEQYF. The CDR3 DNA is TGCGCCAGCAGTGGGGACAGATACGAGCAGTACTTC.

The chain has TRBV9 and TRBJ1-2, with D possibly being TRBD1 (6 bases). Trimming took 7 bases from V and 8 from J, leaving 27 bases between them. CDR1 and CDR2 from the germline V gene are SGDLS and YYNGEE. There are 16 residues in the CDR3. CDR3 DNA: TGTGCCAGCGGAGAGGCTCATTTACAGGGTCCTGGCGGCTACACCTTC. It codes for CASGEAHLQGPGGYTF.

The chain recombines TRBV15 with TRBJ1-2; no clear D gene. The germline V and J ends were trimmed by 3 bases and 8 bases, with 13 bases remaining between them. The CDR3 spans 13 residues. Germline V gene lookup returns CDR1 LNHNV and CDR2 YYDKDF (reference sequence). This chain's CDR3 is CATSRGEGGGYTF. The CDR3 bases are TGTGCCACCAGCAGGGGAGAGGGCGGCGGCTACACCTTC.

V usage is TRBV11-2 and J usage is TRBJ1-1; no clear D. The germline CDR1 and CDR2 sequences are SGHAT and FQNNGV. The CDR3 covers 14 residues. V gave up 0 bases and J gave up 2 bases, with 7 bases separating them. CDR3 in DNA: TGTGCCAGCAGCTTAGACTTTGTAAACACTGAAGCTTTCTTT. This sequence encodes CASSLDFVNTEAFF.

The V gene is TRBV11-2, the J gene TRBJ2-1; 12 positions match TRBD1. Unmatched junction bases numbered 9, after V lost 5 bases and J lost 7 bases. There are 16 residues in the CDR3. Germline V gene data show CDR1 as SGHAT and CDR2 as FQNNGV. In DNA form, the CDR3 reads TGTGCCAGCAGCAAGGGACAGGGGGCTGTCTGGAATGAGCAGTTCTTC. Protein product: CASSKGQGAVWNEQFF. Full variable domain (missing parts from reference TRBV11-2 and TRBJ2-1): EAGVAQSPRYKIIEKRQSVAFWCNPISGHATLYWYQQILGQGPKLLIQFQNNGVVDDSQLPKDRFSAERLKGVDSTLKIQPAKLEDSAVYLCASSKGQGAVWNEQFFGPGTRLTVL.

This clone was picked up a small number of times. This sequence joins TRBV19 and TRBJ2-7; TRBD2 aligns across 9 bases. CDR1 LNHDA and CDR2 SQIVND come from the germline V gene (reference sequence). This CDR3 has 15 amino acids. V was pared by 3 bases and J by 5 bases, with 8 bases of the junction left unmatched. The CDR3 coding sequence is TGTGCCAGTAGTATGGCGACTAGCGGTTACCACGAGCAGTACTTC. Translation: CASSMATSGYHEQYF.

J is TRBJ2-7 and V is TRBV29-1, with D possibly matching TRBD1 (6 bases). Trimming pared 2 bases from V and 7 bases from J, leaving 9 bases between. Germline assignment: CDR1 SQVTM and CDR2 ANQGSEA. This CDR3 region has 11 residues. The CDR3 here is CSVEQGWEQYF. CDR3 nucleotide sequence: TGCAGCGTTGAACAGGGGTGGGAGCAGTACTTC.

The V and J genes are TRBV12-5 and TRBJ1-5, with 10 nucleotides matching TRBD1. V dropped 6 bases and J dropped 5; count of bases not matched to a gene: 10. Looked up from germline, CDR1 is LGHNT and CDR2 is FRNRAP. This CDR3 is 16 amino acids long. CDR3 loop: CASGRTDRGPYQPQHF. In DNA form, the CDR3 reads TGTGCTAGTGGACGTACCGACAGGGGGCCCTATCAGCCCCAGCATTTT.

This chain joins TRBV14 and TRBJ2-5; the match to TRBD2 covers 7 bases. The CDR3 is 16 residues long. The germline V gene encodes CDR1 SGHDN and CDR2 FVKESK. The V and J ends lost 2 bases and 2 bases, in that order; junction bases with no gene match: 8. The CDR3 protein is CASSQRDYSPQETQYF. The CDR3 DNA reads TGTGCCAGCAGCCAAAGGGACTATAGTCCACAAGAGACCCAGTACTTC.